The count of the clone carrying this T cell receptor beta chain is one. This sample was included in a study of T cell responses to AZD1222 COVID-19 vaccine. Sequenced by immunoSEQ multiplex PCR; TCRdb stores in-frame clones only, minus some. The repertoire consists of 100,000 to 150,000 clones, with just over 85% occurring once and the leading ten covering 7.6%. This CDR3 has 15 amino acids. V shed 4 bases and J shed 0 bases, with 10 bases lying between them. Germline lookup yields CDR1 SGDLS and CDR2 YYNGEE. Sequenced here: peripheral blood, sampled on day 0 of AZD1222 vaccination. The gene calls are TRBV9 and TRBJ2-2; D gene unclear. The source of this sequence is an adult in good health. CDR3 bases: TGTGCCAGCAGCTCATTCGGAGCGAACACCGGGGAGCTGTTTTTT. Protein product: CASSSFGANTGELFF. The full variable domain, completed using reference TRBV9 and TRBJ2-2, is DSGVTQTPKHLITATGQRVTLRCSPRSGDLSVYWYQQSLDQGLQFLIQYYNGEERAKGNILERFSAQQFPDLHSELNLSSLELGDSALYFCASSSFGANTGELFFGEGSRLTVL.